The 21 T cell receptor beta chains given below trace back to one sample, sequenced in a study of CD8 T cells in ankylosing spondylitis. Regarding the study as a whole: About 8 highly homologous variants formed a TCR beta motif that appeared characteristic of ankylosing spondylitis blood.

Their target antigens are unknown. TCRdb re-called the 5' RACE reads through MiXCR, storing one row per CDR3 protein. Altogether about 540,000 distinct CDR3 sequences are present, over 9.5% being singletons, with the ten largest covering about 6.8%. Sequencing was done on a sample of blood, either unsorted or a sorted T cell fraction (not recorded which). These receptors were taken from a male donor with ankylosing spondylitis.

This clonotype was seen a handful of times. The chain employs TRBV6-1 and TRBJ2-3, with D tentatively TRBD2 (6 bases). The germline V and J ends were trimmed by 8 bases and 3 bases, with 15 bases remaining between them. Germline assignment: CDR1 MNHNS and CDR2 SASEGT. The CDR3 contains 14 residues. The CDR3 here is CASALGGSTDTQYF. CDR3 sequence (DNA): TGTGCCAGCGCCCTGGGGGGTAGTACAGATACGCAGTATTTT.

This clonotype was counted only a few times. This sequence joins TRBV20-1 and TRBJ2-3; possible D gene TRBD2, 5 bases. This CDR3 has 13 residues. The germline V and J ends were trimmed by 6 bases and 2 bases, with 12 bases remaining between them. CDR1 and CDR2 from the germline V gene are DFQATT and SNEGSKA (reference sequence). This chain's CDR3 is CSATDWDTDTQYF. The CDR3 nucleotides read TGCAGTGCAACGGACTGGGACACAGATACGCAGTATTTT.

CDR3 nucleotides: TGCAGTGCTAAACGGGGCGTTAACAATGAGCAGTTCTTC. Translation gives CSAKRGVNNEQFF. The J gene is TRBJ2-1, the V gene TRBV20-1; perhaps D is TRBD1 or TRBD2 (5 bases each). Trimming pared 4 bases from V and 5 bases from J, leaving 12 bases between. CDR3 length: 13 residues. Germline-derived CDR1 and CDR2 are DFQATT and SNEGSKA (reference sequence).

This clonotype was observed many times. CDR3 amino acids: CASSDAAGYGYTF. The CDR3 DNA reads TGTGCCAGCAGTGACGCAGCGGGCTATGGCTACACCTTC. The chain is built from TRBV2 and TRBJ1-2; D remains ambiguous. The CDR3 runs 13 residues. Germline CDR1 SNHLY, CDR2 FYNNEI. Trimming removed 3 bases from V and 4 bases from J, with 9 bases in between.

This clonotype was counted a few times. This chain links TRBV2 with TRBJ1-2, with 10 bases identical to TRBD1. The trim removed 8 bases at V and 4 bases at J, leaving 7 bases unmatched. CDR1 SNHLY and CDR2 FYNNEI come from the germline V gene. The CDR3 covers 14 residues. The DNA of the CDR3 is TGTGCCAGCGGGGAGGACAGGGGGATCTATGGCTACACCTTC. Translated: CASGEDRGIYGYTF.

The chain joins TRBV29-1 to TRBJ2-7; 14 bases map to TRBD2. V shed 6 bases and J 3 bases; nucleotides not matched to a gene: 7. CDR1 SQVTM and CDR2 ANQGSEA come from the germline V gene. There are 15 residues in the CDR3. The CDR3, as DNA: TGCAGCGTCAGCGGGACTAGCGGGAGATTCTACGAGCAGTACTTC. Its protein is CSVSGTSGRFYEQYF.

J is TRBJ2-1 and V is TRBV11-2; weak D call: TRBD1 (5 bases). CDR3 length: 12 residues. V dropped 6 bases and J dropped 12 bases, with 15 bases sitting between them. Germline loops: CDR1 SGHAT, CDR2 FQNNGV. CDR3 DNA: TGTGCCAGCAGTATAACAGGCCGAGGGCAGTTCTTC. As protein: CASSITGRGQFF.

This clonotype was seen more than once but under ten times. This sequence joins TRBV7-2 and TRBJ2-5; D ambiguous. The germline V and J ends were trimmed by 0 bases and 2 bases, with 13 bases remaining between them. Germline V gene lookup returns CDR1 SGHTA and CDR2 FQGNSA. The CDR3 contains 16 residues. The CDR3, as DNA: TGTGCCAGCAGCTTAGCGCTGGGGAACGTTCAAGAGACCCAGTACTTC. Residues: CASSLALGNVQETQYF.

V gene TRBV20-1 combines with J gene TRBJ2-3; TRBD2 is a possible D gene (6 bases). V gave up 6 bases and J gave up 7 bases, with 14 bases separating them. The CDR3 is 12 residues long. Germline V gene sequence: CDR1 DFQATT, CDR2 SNEGSKA (reference sequence). This CDR3 reads CSATTSTNTQYF. The CDR3 DNA reads as TGCAGTGCCACAACTAGCACGAATACGCAGTATTTT.

This clonotype was observed a handful of times. The gene calls are TRBV12-3 or TRBV12-4 and TRBJ2-3; unclear D gene. The ends were cut back, 2 bases at V and 8 bases at J, with 11 bases in the middle. This CDR3 is 13 amino acids long. This CDR3 is CASSLTDPGTQYF. The CDR3 DNA reads TGTGCCAGCAGTTTAACCGACCCCGGTACGCAGTATTTT.

This clonotype was counted only a few times. The J gene is TRBJ2-7, the V gene TRBV20-1; 9 bases are a match to TRBD1. This CDR3 is built from 14 residues. Trimming took 2 bases from V and 1 from J; bases not matched to a gene: 3. Germline V CDR1 and CDR2: DFQATT, SNEGSKA (reference sequence). The CDR3 reads CSARTGTGSYEQYV. DNA of the CDR3: TGCAGTGCTAGAACCGGGACAGGGTCCTACGAGCAGTACGTC.

This clonotype was picked up a small number of times. This sequence joins TRBV14 and TRBJ2-1; 8 positions match TRBD2. CDR1 and CDR2 from the germline V gene are SGHDN and FVKESK. V gave up 4 bases and J gave up 1 base; unmatched junction bases: 6. The CDR3 consists of 16 residues. The chain's CDR3 is CASSPDRGRSYNEQFF. For the CDR3, the DNA is TGTGCCAGCAGCCCGGATCGCGGGAGGTCCTACAATGAGCAGTTCTTC.

This clonotype was observed many times. This sequence joins TRBV12-3 or TRBV12-4 and TRBJ1-2; D possibly corresponds to TRBD1 (6 bases). CDR3 length: 14 residues. V gave up 6 bases and J gave up 3 bases, with 14 bases separating them. CDR3 residues: CASSEQGTYYGYTF. Here the CDR3 DNA reads TGTGCCAGCAGCGAACAGGGAACCTACTATGGCTACACCTTC.

J is TRBJ1-4 and V is TRBV2; 7 nucleotides agree with TRBD1. V lost 7 bases to trimming and J lost 7 bases; unmatched junction nucleotides: 9. Germline-derived CDR1 and CDR2 are SNHLY and FYNNEI. The CDR3 totals 14 residues. Written as DNA, the CDR3 is TGTGCCAGCAAAACGGGGCAGGGGGGTGAAAAACTGTTTTTT. This sequence encodes CASKTGQGGEKLFF.

The sample holds a few counts of this clonotype. The CDR3 sequence is CASNLRVSDSPLHF. The CDR3 DNA follows: TGTGCCAGCAACCTCAGGGTGAGTGATTCACCCCTCCACTTT. J is TRBJ1-6 and V is TRBV3-1; D might be TRBD1 (5 bases). This CDR3 is built from 14 residues. The germline gives CDR1 LGHDT, CDR2 YNNKEL (reference sequence). V was shortened by 7 bases and J by 8 bases, with 15 bases between the two germline ends. Looking up the rest from reference TRBV3-1 and TRBJ1-6 gives the full variable domain: DTAVSQTPKYLVTQMGNDKSIKCEQNLGHDTMYWYKQDSKKFLKIMFSYNNKELIINETVPNRFSPKSPDKAHLNLHINSLELGDSAVYFCASNLRVSDSPLHFGNGTRLTVT.

This clonotype appeared many times. The chain uses TRBV14 and TRBJ2-1; a weak D match, TRBD1 (5 bases). CDR1 and CDR2 (germline): SGHDN, FVKESK. The CDR3 loop spans 14 amino acids. Trimming took 0 bases from V and 6 from J, leaving 9 bases between them. As DNA, the CDR3 is TGTGCCAGCAGCCAAGAGGGGCGGACCAATGAGCAGTTCTTC. Amino acids: CASSQEGRTNEQFF.

This clonotype turned up a few times. V is TRBV3-1 and J is TRBJ2-1, with 12 bases lining up with TRBD2. CDR3 length equals 16 residues. Trimming took 3 bases from V and 7 from J; bases not matched to a gene: 7. Germline V lookup: CDR1 LGHDT, CDR2 YNNKEL (reference sequence). DNA of the CDR3: TGTGCCAGCAGCCATATACTAGCGGGAGGTGTGAATGAGCAGTTCTTC. This gives the protein CASSHILAGGVNEQFF.

This clonotype was detected only a few times. The chain is built from TRBV6-1 and TRBJ2-5, with D possibly matching TRBD2 (6 bases). V was shortened by 5 bases and J by 4 bases, with 20 bases between the two germline ends. CDR1 and CDR2 from the germline V gene are MNHNS and SASEGT. This CDR3 contains 16 residues. DNA of the CDR3: TGTGCCAGCAGTATCACTAGGTCGGGAGTTGGAGAGACCCAGTACTTC. Translating gives CASSITRSGVGETQYF.

This clonotype turned up a few times. This chain uses TRBV5-4 with TRBJ2-7, with TRBD2 matching over 10 bases. The germline V gene has CDR1 SGHNT and CDR2 YYREEE (reference sequence). CDR3 length equals 15 residues. V trimming: 0 bases; J trimming: 6 bases; junction bases outside the gene matches: 6. This CDR3 reads CASSLGSSGRAEQYF. For the CDR3, the DNA is TGTGCCAGCAGCTTGGGGTCTAGCGGGAGAGCCGAGCAGTACTTC.

This clonotype was counted many times. This chain links TRBV10-3 with TRBJ2-3; TRBD1 aligns across 8 bases. CDR3 length: 16 amino acids. From germline, CDR1 is ENHRY and CDR2 SYGVKD. Losses at the gene ends were 0 bases for V and 5 bases for J; bases not matched to a gene: 7. The CDR3 region has the DNA TGTGCCATCAGTGAGTCGACAGAGGGGACAGGAGATACGCAGTATTTT. Amino acid sequence: CAISESTEGTGDTQYF.

The sample holds a few counts of this clonotype. V usage is TRBV7-2 and J usage is TRBJ2-2, with D possibly being TRBD1 (5 bases). Germline V gene data show CDR1 as SGHTA and CDR2 as FQGNSA. The CDR3 contains 15 residues. V lost 1 base and J lost 4, with 10 bases in between. CDR3 residues: CASSLDAGPTGELFF. The CDR3 bases are TGTGCCAGCAGCTTAGATGCAGGGCCCACCGGGGAGCTGTTTTTT. The whole variable domain, remainder taken from reference TRBV7-2 and TRBJ2-2, is GAGVSQSPSNKVTEKGKDVELRCDPISGHTALYWYRQSLGQGLEFLIYFQGNSAPDKSGLPSDRFSAERTGGSVSTLTIQRTQQEDSAVYLCASSLDAGPTGELFFGEGSRLTVL.